This T cell receptor (beta chain) appears in the sequencing data of a study of PD-L1 blockade in urothelial cancer. Study-level information: Blood analysis was done at 3 weeks (second dose) and 6 weeks after treatment began.

The CDR3 is made up of 16 amino acids. V shed 4 bases, J shed 7 bases, and the junction held 12 bases outside the gene matches. Germline values: CDR1 MDHEN, CDR2 SYDVKM. The data were produced by immunoSEQ multiplex PCR, yet TCRdb's version contains in-frame clones alone and is incomplete. This sample has approximately 110,000 clones, with roughly 84% found just once. The TCR comes from a man aged 45 to 65 with urothelial cancer. V gene TRBV28 combines with J gene TRBJ2-2; 7 bases line up with TRBD1. The material was PBMCs, obtained around atezolizumab (anti-PD-L1) treatment. CDR3 nucleotide sequence: TGTGCCAGCAGTTCGATACGGACAGGCAGGATCGGGGAGCTGTTTTTT. Its protein is CASSSIRTGRIGELFF.